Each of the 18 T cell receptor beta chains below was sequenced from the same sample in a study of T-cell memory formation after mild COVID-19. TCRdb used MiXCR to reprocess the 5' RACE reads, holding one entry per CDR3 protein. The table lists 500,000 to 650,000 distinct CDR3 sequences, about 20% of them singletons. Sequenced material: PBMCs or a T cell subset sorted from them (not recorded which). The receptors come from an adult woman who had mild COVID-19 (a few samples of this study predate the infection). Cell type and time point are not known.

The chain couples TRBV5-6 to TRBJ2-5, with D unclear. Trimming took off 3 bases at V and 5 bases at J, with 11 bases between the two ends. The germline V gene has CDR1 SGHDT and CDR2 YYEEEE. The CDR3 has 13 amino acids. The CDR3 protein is CASSSWVVETQYF. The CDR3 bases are TGTGCCAGCAGCTCCTGGGTGGTCGAGACCCAGTACTTC. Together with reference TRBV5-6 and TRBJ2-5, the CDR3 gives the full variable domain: DAGVTQSPTHLIKTRGQQVTLRCSPKSGHDTVSWYQQALGQGPQFIFQYYEEEERQRGNFPDRFSGHQFPNYSSELNVNALLLGDSALYLCASSSWVVETQYFGPGTRLLVL.

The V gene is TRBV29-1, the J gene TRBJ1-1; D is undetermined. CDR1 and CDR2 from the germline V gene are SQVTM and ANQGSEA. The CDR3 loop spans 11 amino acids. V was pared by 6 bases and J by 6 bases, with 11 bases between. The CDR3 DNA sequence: TGCAGCGTCAGATCCGAGGCTGAAGCTTTCTTT. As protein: CSVRSEAEAFF.

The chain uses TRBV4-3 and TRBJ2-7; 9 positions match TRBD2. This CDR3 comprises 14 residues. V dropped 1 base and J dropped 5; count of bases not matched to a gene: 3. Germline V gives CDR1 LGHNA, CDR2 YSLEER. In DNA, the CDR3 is TGCGCCAGCAGCCAAGTAGCGGGAGTTGACGAGCAGTACTTC. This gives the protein CASSQVAGVDEQYF.

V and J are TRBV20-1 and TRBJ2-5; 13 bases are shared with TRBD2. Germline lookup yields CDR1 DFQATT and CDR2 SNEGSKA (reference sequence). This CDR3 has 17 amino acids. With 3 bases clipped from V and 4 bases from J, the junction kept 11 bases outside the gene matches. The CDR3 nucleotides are TGCAGTGCTAGTCTGGTGGGACTAGCGGGATATCGAGAGACCCAGTACTTC. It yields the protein CSASLVGLAGYRETQYF.

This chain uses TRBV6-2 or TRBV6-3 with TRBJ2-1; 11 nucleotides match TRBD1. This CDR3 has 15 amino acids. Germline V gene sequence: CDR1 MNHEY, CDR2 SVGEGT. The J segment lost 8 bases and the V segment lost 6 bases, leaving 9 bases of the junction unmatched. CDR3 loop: CASRTGTGGWDEQFF. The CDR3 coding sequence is TGTGCCAGCAGAACCGGGACAGGGGGTTGGGATGAGCAGTTCTTC.

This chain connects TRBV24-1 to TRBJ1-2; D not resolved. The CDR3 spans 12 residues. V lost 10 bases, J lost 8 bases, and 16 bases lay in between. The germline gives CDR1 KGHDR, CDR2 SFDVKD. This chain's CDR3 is CATMDAGSGYTF. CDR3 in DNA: TGTGCCACAATGGATGCTGGGAGCGGCTACACCTTC.

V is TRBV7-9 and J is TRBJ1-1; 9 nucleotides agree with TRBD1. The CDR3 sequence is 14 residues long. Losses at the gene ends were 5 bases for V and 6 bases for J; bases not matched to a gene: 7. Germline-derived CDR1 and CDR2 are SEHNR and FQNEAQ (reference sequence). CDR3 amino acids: CASSPTGGVAEAFF. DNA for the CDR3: TGTGCCAGCAGCCCCACAGGGGGCGTCGCTGAAGCTTTCTTT. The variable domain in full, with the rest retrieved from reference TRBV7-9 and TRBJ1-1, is DTGVSQNPRHKITKRGQNVTFRCDPISEHNRLYWYRQTLGQGPEFLTYFQNEAQLEKSRLLSDRFSAERPKGSFSTLEIQRTEQGDSAMYLCASSPTGGVAEAFFGQGTRLTVV.

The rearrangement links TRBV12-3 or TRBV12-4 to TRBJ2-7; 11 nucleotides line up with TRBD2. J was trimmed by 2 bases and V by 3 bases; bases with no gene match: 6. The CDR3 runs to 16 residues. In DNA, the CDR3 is TGTGCCAGCAGTTTTTCTAGCGGGGGGACTACCTACGAGCAGTACTTC. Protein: CASSFSSGGTTYEQYF.

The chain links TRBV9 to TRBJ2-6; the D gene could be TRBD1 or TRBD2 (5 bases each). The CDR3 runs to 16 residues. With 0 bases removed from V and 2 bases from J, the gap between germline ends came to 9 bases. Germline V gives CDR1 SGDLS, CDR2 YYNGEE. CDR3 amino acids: CASSVGSGPGANVLTF. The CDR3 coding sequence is TGTGCCAGCAGCGTAGGGTCGGGGCCTGGGGCCAACGTCCTGACTTTC.

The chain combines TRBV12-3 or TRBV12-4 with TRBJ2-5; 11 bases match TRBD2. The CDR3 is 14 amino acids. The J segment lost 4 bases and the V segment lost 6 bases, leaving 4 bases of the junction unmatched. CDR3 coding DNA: TGTGCCAGCAGGACTAGCGGGGTTCGAGAGACCCAGTACTTC. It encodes CASRTSGVRETQYF.

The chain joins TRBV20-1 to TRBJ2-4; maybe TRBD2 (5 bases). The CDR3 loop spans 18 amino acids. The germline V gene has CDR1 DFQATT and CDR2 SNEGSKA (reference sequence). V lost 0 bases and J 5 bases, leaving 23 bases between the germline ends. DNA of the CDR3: TGCAGTGCTAGAGATCATTCCGAGGGCTTGCGGCGACAAAACATTCAGTACTTC. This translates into CSARDHSEGLRRQNIQYF.

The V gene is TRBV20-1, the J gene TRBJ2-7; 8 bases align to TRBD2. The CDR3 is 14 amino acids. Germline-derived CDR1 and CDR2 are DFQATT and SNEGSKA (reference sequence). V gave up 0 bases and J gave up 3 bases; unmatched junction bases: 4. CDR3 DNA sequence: TGCAGTGCTAGAGATGGGACTAGTGACTACGAGCAGTACTTC. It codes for CSARDGTSDYEQYF.

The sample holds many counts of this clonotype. The chain's CDR3 is CASSLAGAQETQYF. The CDR3 DNA reads as TGTGCCAGCAGTCTCGCTGGGGCCCAAGAGACCCAGTACTTC. The chain carries TRBV7-7 and TRBJ2-5; TRBD1 might be the D (5 bases). Per germline, CDR1 SSHAT and CDR2 FNYEAQ (reference sequence). The CDR3 covers 14 residues. Between the trimmed V and J ends, which lost 6 bases and 1 base, there was a span of 12 bases. Full variable domain (missing parts from reference TRBV7-7 and TRBJ2-5): GAGVSQSPRYKVTKRGQDVTLRCDPISSHATLYWYQQALGQGPEFLTYFNYEAQPDKSGLPSDRFSAERPEGSISTLTIQRTEQRDSAMYRCASSLAGAQETQYFGPGTRLLVL.

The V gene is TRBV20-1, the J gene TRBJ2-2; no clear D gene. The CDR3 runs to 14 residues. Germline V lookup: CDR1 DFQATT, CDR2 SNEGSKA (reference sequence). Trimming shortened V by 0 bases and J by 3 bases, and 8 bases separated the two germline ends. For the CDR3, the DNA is TGCAGTGCTAGAGATTACCAGTACACCGGGGAGCTGTTTTTT. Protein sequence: CSARDYQYTGELFF.

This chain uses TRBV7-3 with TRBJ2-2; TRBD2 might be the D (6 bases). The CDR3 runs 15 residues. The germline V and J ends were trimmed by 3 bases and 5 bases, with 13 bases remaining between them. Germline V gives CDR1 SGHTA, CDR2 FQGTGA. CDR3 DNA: TGTGCCAGCAGCTTCACGGGGGTTCGGACCGGGGAGCTGTTTTTT. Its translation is CASSFTGVRTGELFF.

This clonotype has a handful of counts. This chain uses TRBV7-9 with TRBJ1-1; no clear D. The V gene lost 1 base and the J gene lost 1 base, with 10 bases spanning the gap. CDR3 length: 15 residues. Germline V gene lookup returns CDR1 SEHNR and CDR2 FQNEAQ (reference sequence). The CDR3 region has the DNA TGTGCCAGCAGCTTAGGGGCTCAAGGGAACACTGAAGCTTTCTTT. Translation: CASSLGAQGNTEAFF.

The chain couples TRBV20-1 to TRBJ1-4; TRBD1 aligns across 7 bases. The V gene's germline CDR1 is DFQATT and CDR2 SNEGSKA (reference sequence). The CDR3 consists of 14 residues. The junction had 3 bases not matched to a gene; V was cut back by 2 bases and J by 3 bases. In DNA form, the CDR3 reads TGCAGTGCTAGACACAGGGGATCTAATGAAAAACTGTTTTTT. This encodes CSARHRGSNEKLFF.

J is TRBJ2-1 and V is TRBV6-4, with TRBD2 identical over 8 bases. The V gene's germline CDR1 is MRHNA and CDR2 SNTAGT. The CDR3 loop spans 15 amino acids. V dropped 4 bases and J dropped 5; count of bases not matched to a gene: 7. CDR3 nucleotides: TGTGCCAGCAGTGCCGGGACTAGTTTCAACAATGAGCAGTTCTTC. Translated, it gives CASSAGTSFNNEQFF.